A selection of T cell receptor beta chains follows, all from one sample in a study of T cell responses to AZD1222 COVID-19 vaccine. The method was immunoSEQ multiplex PCR; TCRdb's version includes in-frame clones alone and lacks a portion of them. The sample spans over 140,000 clones; the ten largest clones claim 2% to 2.5%. Sequences were obtained from peripheral blood. These receptor sequences come from an adult in good health. Both conserved end residues are part of each CDR3. A D gene is named only where the DNA matches it firmly.

V gene: TRBV5-1; J gene: TRBJ2-3; D gene: TRBD1; CDR3 DNA: TGCGCCAGCAGCTTGGTGGGGACAGGGGCAGATACGCAGTATTTT; CDR3 protein: CASSLVGTGADTQYF
V gene: TRBV28; J gene: TRBJ1-2; D gene: .; CDR3 DNA: TGTGCCAGCAGTTGGGTCGGGGGGACCTATGGCTACACCTTC; CDR3 protein: CASSWVGGTYGYTF
V gene: TRBV3-1/TRBV3-2; J gene: TRBJ2-3; D gene: .; CDR3 DNA: TGTGCCAGCAGCCAAGCCCGAGGGGGCACAGATACGCAGTATTTT; CDR3 protein: CASSQARGGTDTQYF
V gene: TRBV4-1; J gene: TRBJ1-5; D gene: .; CDR3 DNA: TGCGCCAGCAGCCAGACCCCGAGGGGGTATCAGCCCCAGCATTTT; CDR3 protein: CASSQTPRGYQPQHF
V gene: TRBV9; J gene: TRBJ1-1; D gene: .; CDR3 DNA: TGTGCCAGCAGCGTAGCCCCGAACACTGAAGCTTTCTTT; CDR3 protein: CASSVAPNTEAFF
V gene: TRBV7-9; J gene: TRBJ1-3; D gene: .; CDR3 DNA: TGTGCCAGCAGCTTAACAGCCGACTCTGGAAACACCATATATTTT; CDR3 protein: CASSLTADSGNTIYF
V gene: TRBV4-2; J gene: TRBJ2-7; D gene: TRBD1; CDR3 DNA: TGTGCCAGCAGCCAGGACCGACAGGGACCGTTCGAGCAGTACTTC; CDR3 protein: CASSQDRQGPFEQYF
V gene: TRBV5-1; J gene: TRBJ2-3; D gene: TRBD2; CDR3 DNA: TGCGCCAGCAGCCACAGCGGGGTTGTCACAGATACGCAGTATTTT; CDR3 protein: CASSHSGVVTDTQYF
V gene: TRBV28; J gene: TRBJ1-1; D gene: .; CDR3 DNA: TGTGCCAGCAGTTTATCTGGGAACACTGAAGCTTTCTTT; CDR3 protein: CASSLSGNTEAFF
V gene: TRBV19; J gene: TRBJ1-1; D gene: .; CDR3 DNA: TGTGCCAGTAGTATAGTTCGAGGGGCTGGCACTGAAGCTTTCTTT; CDR3 protein: CASSIVRGAGTEAFF
V gene: TRBV6-5; J gene: TRBJ2-1; D gene: .; CDR3 DNA: TGTGCCAGCAGATTACCGGGCCTAAGGGACAATGAGCAGTTCTTC; CDR3 protein: CASRLPGLRDNEQFF
V gene: TRBV7-2; J gene: TRBJ2-6; D gene: TRBD2; CDR3 DNA: TGTGCCAGCAGCTTAGCGGGACTAGCCCCATCTGGGGCCAACGTCCTGACTTTC; CDR3 protein: CASSLAGLAPSGANVLTF
V gene: TRBV4-2; J gene: TRBJ1-6; D gene: TRBD1; CDR3 DNA: TGTGCCAGCAGCCCGATCCCGACAGGGGTCTCCAATTCACCCCTCCACTTT; CDR3 protein: CASSPIPTGVSNSPLHF
V gene: TRBV6-5; J gene: TRBJ1-1; D gene: .; CDR3 DNA: TGTGCCAGCAGTTACTCCGGGGGGGACACTGAAGCTTTCTTT; CDR3 protein: CASSYSGGDTEAFF
V gene: TRBV12-3/TRBV12-4; J gene: TRBJ1-2; D gene: TRBD1; CDR3 DNA: TGTGCCTCCGGGACAGGGAGAGGCTACACCTTC; CDR3 protein: CASGTGRGYTF
V gene: TRBV9; J gene: TRBJ2-1; D gene: TRBD2; CDR3 DNA: TGTGCCAGCAGCGTAACCCGGGGGGGCTACAATGAGCAGTTCTTC; CDR3 protein: CASSVTRGGYNEQFF
V gene: TRBV2; J gene: TRBJ1-3; D gene: .; CDR3 DNA: TGTGCCAGCAGTGAGTCGGGGGTTGCAAACACCATATATTTT; CDR3 protein: CASSESGVANTIYF
V gene: TRBV3-1/TRBV3-2; J gene: TRBJ1-3; D gene: .; CDR3 DNA: TGTGCCAGCAGCCATTCTACTCGCGCAGAGAGATATTTT; CDR3 protein: CASSHSTRAERYF
V gene: TRBV30; J gene: TRBJ2-1; D gene: .; CDR3 DNA: TGTGCCTGGAGTGTAGGGGCCGCCTACAATGAGCAGTTCTTC; CDR3 protein: CAWSVGAAYNEQFF
V gene: TRBV6-1; J gene: TRBJ1-2; D gene: .; CDR3 DNA: TGTGCCAGCAGTGAAGAACAGGGCTCTTTCTATGGCTACACCTTC; CDR3 protein: CASSEEQGSFYGYTF
V gene: TRBV18; J gene: TRBJ1-1; D gene: .; CDR3 DNA: TGTGCCAGCTCACCAGGGGCAGGAGGGAACACTGAAGCTTTCTTT; CDR3 protein: CASSPGAGGNTEAFF
V gene: TRBV18; J gene: TRBJ1-3; D gene: .; CDR3 DNA: TGTGCCAGCTCACCCGGACAGAGCTCTGGAAACACCATATATTTT; CDR3 protein: CASSPGQSSGNTIYF